This TCR beta chain was retrieved from a study of blood T cell repertoires in COVID-19. Data came from immunoSEQ multiplex PCR; TCRdb stores just in-frame clones and leaves some out. The data contain around 140,000 clones, roughly 88% of them seen just once; the ten biggest clones take up around 1.9%. The CDR3 covers 14 residues. Germline CDR1 and CDR2: SGHVS and FQNEAQ. V lost 5 bases and J 7 bases, leaving 17 bases between the germline ends. The sequence was obtained from a man between 70 and 80 years old with acute or convalescent COVID-19. This sequence joins TRBV7-8 and TRBJ2-5; D might be TRBD2 (6 bases). Sequencing input: peripheral blood. DNA for the CDR3: TGTGCCAGCAGCGAGGGGACTCCCCCCCGGACCCAGTACTTC. Translation: CASSEGTPPRTQYF.